Shown below are 26 T cell receptor beta chains from a single sample sequenced in a study of shared clonotypes between healthy human individuals (dated by TCRdb to 2019 to 2021). Library preparation employed the immunoSEQ multiplex PCR assay. TCRdb limited this immuneACCESS table to in-frame rearrangements with V and J called. A share of clones is missing; checked studies link under half to unresolved V genes, and the rest is unexplained. The sample yields about 690,000 clones; less than 95% were counted once. The top ten hold more than 30% of the sample. Source material: memory CD8+ T cells from PBMCs. This specimen's cell subset or site label, per the study, means: CD45RO+ cells pooled with CCR7-negative TemRA cells. The receptor source for this set is a man younger than 35 in good health. Some clones in this sample may be carry-over from other donors' samples.

This chain joins TRBV27 and TRBJ2-3, with TRBD2 identical over 14 bases. V was pared by 6 bases and J by 4 bases, with 3 bases of the junction left unmatched. This CDR3 spans 15 amino acids. In germline, CDR1 is MNHEY, CDR2 SMNVEV (reference sequence). The CDR3, as DNA: TGTGCCAGCAGGGAGACTAGCGGGAGGGCAGATACGCAGTATTTT. Its protein product is CASRETSGRADTQYF.

The V call is TRBV7-6, the J call TRBJ1-1, with a possible D match to TRBD1 (6 bases). Germline V lookup: CDR1 SGHVS, CDR2 FNYEAQ. This CDR3 is 15 amino acids long. Trimming took 1 base from V and 5 from J, leaving 14 bases between them. The CDR3 region is CASSLVAGAKTEAFF. The CDR3 DNA sequence: TGTGCCAGCAGCTTAGTTGCGGGGGCGAAGACTGAAGCTTTCTTT.

The chain employs TRBV5-6 and TRBJ2-1; D gene uncertain. The germline V gene encodes CDR1 SGHDT and CDR2 YYEEEE. V dropped 1 base and J dropped 13 bases, with 12 bases sitting between them. The length of the CDR3 is 12 residues. The CDR3 DNA sequence: TGTGCCAGCAGCTTGCCGCCGGCAGCCCAGTTCTTC. It translates to CASSLPPAAQFF.

V and J are TRBV7-2 and TRBJ2-7, with D possibly being TRBD2 (6 bases). Trimming took off 1 base at V and 6 bases at J, with 13 bases between the two ends. CDR1 and CDR2 (germline): SGHTA, FQGNSA. This CDR3 is built from 14 residues. The CDR3 reads CASSLVVGSPEQYF. The CDR3 DNA sequence: TGTGCCAGCAGCTTAGTGGTCGGGAGCCCCGAGCAGTACTTC. The full variable domain, its missing parts supplied by reference TRBV7-2 and TRBJ2-7, is GAGVSQSPSNKVTEKGKDVELRCDPISGHTALYWYRQSLGQGLEFLIYFQGNSAPDKSGLPSDRFSAERTGGSVSTLTIQRTQQEDSAVYLCASSLVVGSPEQYFGPGTRLTVT.

Regarding this clone: The same CDR3 also results from other DNA sequences found in this sample. The genes are TRBV27 and TRBJ2-5; 11 positions match TRBD1. V lost 2 bases, J lost 5 bases, and 4 bases stayed unmatched. CDR3 size: 15 residues. Germline lookup yields CDR1 MNHEY and CDR2 SMNVEV (reference sequence). The CDR3 nucleotides are TGTGCCAGCAGTTTAGGGACAGGGGGTCTGGAGACCCAGTACTTC. Translated, it gives CASSLGTGGLETQYF.

V usage is TRBV9 and J usage is TRBJ1-1; maybe TRBD1 (6 bases). The CDR3 is 14 amino acids. V was pared by 3 bases and J by 4 bases, with 13 bases between. Germline V gene lookup returns CDR1 SGDLS and CDR2 YYNGEE. This CDR3 reads CASSERTVGTEAFF. CDR3 DNA sequence: TGTGCCAGCAGCGAAAGGACAGTGGGCACTGAAGCTTTCTTT.

V and J are TRBV2 and TRBJ2-2, with TRBD2 matching 14 bases. The CDR3 spans 21 residues. Per the germline V gene, CDR1 is SNHLY and CDR2 is FYNNEI. V was pared by 4 bases and J by 2 bases, with 15 bases of the junction left unmatched. The DNA for the CDR3 is TGTGCCAGCAGTGCCTACCCGACTAGCGGGAGGGGGGGACGAAACACCGGGGAGCTGTTTTTT. Its translation is CASSAYPTSGRGGRNTGELFF.

V and J are TRBV5-1 and TRBJ2-1, with D possibly being TRBD2 (5 bases). CDR1 and CDR2 (germline): SGHRS, YFSETQ. V was shortened by 4 bases and J by 4 bases, with 24 bases between the two germline ends. The CDR3 is made up of 18 amino acids. The CDR3 DNA is TGCGCCAGCAGCCCACCACCGTTGTCGACTACCCCGTACAATGAGCAGTTCTTC. This translates into CASSPPPLSTTPYNEQFF.

J is TRBJ2-1 and V is TRBV30; 9 bases are a match to TRBD2. This CDR3 comprises 18 residues. CDR1 GTSNPN and CDR2 SVGIG come from the germline V gene (reference sequence). Losses at the gene ends were 0 bases for V and 10 bases for J; bases not matched to a gene: 19. The DNA of the CDR3 is TGTGCCTGGAGTGTAACCCCCCTCTGGCCTAGCGGGAAGGAGGAGCAGTTCTTC. Translated, it gives CAWSVTPLWPSGKEEQFF.

The V and J genes are TRBV13 and TRBJ1-2; TRBD1 matches 8 bases. J gave up 3 bases and V 6 bases, and 3 bases lay outside the gene matches. Per the germline V gene, CDR1 is PRHDT and CDR2 is FYEKMQ (reference sequence). This CDR3 comprises 13 residues. The CDR3 loop is CASSSTGDYGYTF. CDR3 sequence (DNA): TGTGCCAGCAGTTCGACAGGGGACTATGGCTACACCTTC.

The chain is built from TRBV2 and TRBJ2-7; D remains unclear. Germline-derived CDR1 and CDR2 are SNHLY and FYNNEI. There are 13 residues in the CDR3. The V and J ends lost 2 bases and 4 bases respectively, with 9 bases between them. DNA for the CDR3: TGTGCCAGCAGTGAAACACCGATGTACGAGCAGTACTTC. This codes for CASSETPMYEQYF.

The chain carries TRBV6-6 and TRBJ1-3; D possibly corresponds to TRBD1 (6 bases). The CDR3 runs to 16 residues. Between the trimmed V and J ends, which lost 5 bases and 2 bases, there was a span of 16 bases. CDR1 and CDR2 (germline): MNHNY, SVGAGI (reference sequence). The CDR3 DNA sequence: TGTGCCAGCAGTACGGCAGGACAGACTACTGGAAACACCATATATTTT. Translating gives CASSTAGQTTGNTIYF.

This chain joins TRBV9 and TRBJ1-2, with a weak D call TRBD1 (6 bases). Germline V gene data show CDR1 as SGDLS and CDR2 as YYNGEE. V lost 3 bases and J lost 0, with 12 bases in between. This CDR3 region has 15 residues. The CDR3 coding sequence is TGTGCCAGCAGCGATAACAGGGAAACTAACTATGGCTACACCTTC. It is translated as CASSDNRETNYGYTF.

V is TRBV6-5 and J is TRBJ1-2, with D perhaps matching TRBD1 (5 bases). The V gene's germline CDR1 is MNHEY and CDR2 SVGAGI. The CDR3 has 15 amino acids. Trimming cost V 4 bases and J 0 bases, with 12 bases left between them. The CDR3 sequence: CASSSNQGANYGYTF. CDR3 sequence (DNA): TGTGCCAGCAGTTCGAATCAGGGAGCTAACTATGGCTACACCTTC.

V gene TRBV13 combines with J gene TRBJ1-4; possibly TRBD1 for D (5 bases). The germline V gene has CDR1 PRHDT and CDR2 FYEKMQ (reference sequence). Trimming pared 4 bases from V and 5 bases from J, leaving 11 bases between. CDR3 size: 14 residues. The CDR3: CASSSDRSNEKLFF. CDR3 in DNA: TGTGCCAGCAGCTCTGACAGATCAAATGAAAAACTGTTTTTT.

The rearrangement uses TRBV5-6 and TRBJ2-5; D not certain. The CDR3 sequence is 13 residues long. V was cut by 0 bases and J by 3 bases, with 6 bases left in between. Germline assignment: CDR1 SGHDT and CDR2 YYEEEE. The CDR3 sequence: CASSLVSEETQYF. Written as DNA, the CDR3 is TGTGCCAGCAGCTTGGTCAGTGAAGAGACCCAGTACTTC.

V gene TRBV27 combines with J gene TRBJ2-3; D call uncertain. The V gene lost 5 bases and the J gene lost 0 bases, with 9 bases spanning the gap. The CDR3 runs to 14 residues. Germline-derived CDR1 and CDR2 are MNHEY and SMNVEV (reference sequence). The CDR3 region has the DNA TGTGCCAGCAGTGAGTGGGGTAGCACAGATACGCAGTATTTT. Its translation is CASSEWGSTDTQYF.

This chain's CDR3 is CASSPFSSPGRPKIWTQYF. CDR3 in DNA: TGTGCCAGTAGTCCATTCTCTTCCCCTGGGCGACCGAAAATTTGGACCCAGTACTTC. The chain links TRBV19 to TRBJ2-5, with D unresolved. The germline V gene encodes CDR1 LNHDA and CDR2 SQIVND (reference sequence). V was clipped by 5 bases and J by 7 bases, with 32 bases between them. This CDR3 comprises 19 residues.

CDR3 DNA: TGTGCCAGCAGCGGTGAACAGGGGACGAACACCGGGGAGCTGTTTTTT. Protein: CASSGEQGTNTGELFF. The chain recombines TRBV7-3 with TRBJ2-2; the match to TRBD1 covers 7 bases. Germline-derived CDR1 and CDR2 are SGHTA and FQGTGA. The junction had 6 bases not matched to a gene; V was cut back by 5 bases and J by 0 bases. CDR3 size: 16 residues.

To note about this clone: Distinct nucleotide sequences in the sample also encode this CDR3. This chain joins TRBV7-9 and TRBJ2-2, with D possibly TRBD2 on 7 matching bases. Trimming left V 3 bases short and J 6 bases short, with 8 bases between. This CDR3 is 13 amino acids long. Germline V gene data show CDR1 as SEHNR and CDR2 as FQNEAQ (reference sequence). CDR3 sequence reads: CASSFGGPGELFF. DNA of the CDR3: TGTGCCAGCAGCTTCGGGGGGCCCGGGGAGCTGTTTTTT.

The chain is built from TRBV19 and TRBJ2-1, with TRBD2 matching 13 bases. With 4 bases clipped from V and 1 base from J, the junction kept 4 bases outside the gene matches. Germline CDR1 and CDR2: LNHDA and SQIVND (reference sequence). The CDR3 runs to 17 residues. As DNA, the CDR3 is TGTGCCAGTAGTACCGGACTAGCGGGAGTTTCCTACAATGAGCAGTTCTTC. It encodes CASSTGLAGVSYNEQFF.

This chain joins TRBV10-3 and TRBJ2-2, with TRBD2 matching over 7 bases. Germline V gene data show CDR1 as ENHRY and CDR2 as SYGVKD. V dropped 8 bases and J dropped 4; count of bases not matched to a gene: 10. The CDR3 sequence is 15 residues long. CDR3 sequence: CAIAEPAGSTGELFF. CDR3 sequence (DNA): TGTGCCATCGCCGAGCCAGCGGGGAGCACCGGGGAGCTGTTTTTT.

Note on this clone: Other DNA sequences in the same sample also yield this CDR3. The V call is TRBV28, the J call TRBJ2-1; TRBD2 agrees at 7 bases. Germline CDR1 MDHEN, CDR2 SYDVKM. The V and J ends lost 3 bases and 9 bases, in that order; junction bases with no gene match: 8. The CDR3 extends over 14 amino acids. CDR3 loop: CASSFGQGGSEQFF. The CDR3 DNA follows: TGTGCCAGCAGTTTCGGCCAGGGAGGGAGTGAGCAGTTCTTC.

This clone has just one count. The chain is built from TRBV7-3 and TRBJ2-2; TRBD1 matches 8 bases. The CDR3 runs 15 residues. The germline V gene has CDR1 SGHTA and CDR2 FQGTGA. V was pared by 5 bases and J by 6 bases, with 8 bases of the junction left unmatched. CDR3 bases: TGTGCCAGCAGCGACAGGGGAGGCGTTTCCGGGGAGCTGTTTTTT. Protein: CASSDRGGVSGELFF.

The rearrangement links TRBV19 to TRBJ2-7; D may correspond to TRBD1 or TRBD2 (5 bases each). The V and J ends lost 5 bases and 2 bases respectively, with 13 bases between them. This CDR3 is 14 amino acids long. Germline values: CDR1 LNHDA, CDR2 SQIVND (reference sequence). The CDR3 DNA is TGTGCCAGTAGTGTAAGGGACGGCACCTACGAGCAGTACTTC. Encoded protein: CASSVRDGTYEQYF.

This chain uses TRBV28 with TRBJ1-1; TRBD1 is a possible D gene (6 bases). Germline assignment: CDR1 MDHEN and CDR2 SYDVKM. The CDR3 is 15 residues long. V was shortened by 6 bases and J by 4 bases, with 18 bases between the two germline ends. CDR3 DNA sequence: TGTGCCAGCAGCCCGGAGGGGGGAATGGGCACTGAAGCTTTCTTT. Protein sequence: CASSPEGGMGTEAFF.